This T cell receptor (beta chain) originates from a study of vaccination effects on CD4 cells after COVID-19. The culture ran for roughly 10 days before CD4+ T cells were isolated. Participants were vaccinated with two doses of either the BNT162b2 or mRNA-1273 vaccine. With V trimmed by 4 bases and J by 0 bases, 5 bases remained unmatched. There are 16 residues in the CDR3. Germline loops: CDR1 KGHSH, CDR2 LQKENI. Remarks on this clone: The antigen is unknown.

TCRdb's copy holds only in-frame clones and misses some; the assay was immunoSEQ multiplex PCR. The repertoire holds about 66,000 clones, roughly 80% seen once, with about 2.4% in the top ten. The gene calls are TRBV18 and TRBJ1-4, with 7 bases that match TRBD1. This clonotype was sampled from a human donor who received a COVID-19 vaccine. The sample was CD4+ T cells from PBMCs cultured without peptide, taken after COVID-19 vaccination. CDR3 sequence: CASSRNRGATNEKLFF. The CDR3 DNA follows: TGTGCCAGCTCACGGAACAGGGGCGCAACTAATGAAAAACTGTTTTTT.